This note documents a single T cell receptor (beta chain) sequence. This specimen belongs to a study of cytomegalovirus exposure and HLA in healthy donors. A multiplex PCR was run with 60 Vbeta primers and 13 Jbeta primers. The table came from immunoSEQ multiplex PCR; TCRdb's copy has only in-frame clones and leaves some out. The data show about 190,000 clones, and the top ten clones hold roughly 6.7%. Though nominally healthy at sampling, donors likely had unrecorded immune exposures. Material for sequencing was PBMCs. This sequence was found in a man aged 30 to 39 in good health and CMV-seronegative.

CDR3 residues: CASSRRLPPSGLTDTQYF. Here the CDR3 DNA reads TGCGCCAGCAGCCGACGCCTTCCCCCTTCGGGACTCACAGATACGCAGTATTTT. The chain employs TRBV4-3 and TRBJ2-3; maybe TRBD2 (6 bases). The CDR3 covers 18 residues. V dropped 4 bases and J dropped 2 bases, with 22 bases sitting between them. Germline CDR1 reads LGHNA; CDR2 reads YSLEER.